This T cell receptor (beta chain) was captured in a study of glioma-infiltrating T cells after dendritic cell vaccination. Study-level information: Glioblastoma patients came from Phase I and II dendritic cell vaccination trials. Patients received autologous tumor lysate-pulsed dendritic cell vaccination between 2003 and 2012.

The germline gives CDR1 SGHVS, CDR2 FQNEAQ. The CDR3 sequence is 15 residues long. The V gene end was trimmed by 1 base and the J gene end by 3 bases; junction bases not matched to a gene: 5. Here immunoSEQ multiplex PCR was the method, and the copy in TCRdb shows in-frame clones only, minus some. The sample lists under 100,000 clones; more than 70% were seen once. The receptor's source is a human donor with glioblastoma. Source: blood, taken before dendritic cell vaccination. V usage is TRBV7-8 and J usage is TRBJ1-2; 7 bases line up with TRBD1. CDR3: CASSLGQGPYYGYTF. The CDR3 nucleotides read TGTGCCAGCAGCTTAGGACAGGGACCCTACTATGGCTACACCTTC.